This T cell receptor (beta chain) originates from a study of spatial heterogeneity in lung cancer. Study overall: The average appearance count of each unique TCR and UMI combination in raw reads was more than ten.

The study's findings and limits: The study found that expanded intratumoral alpha and beta TCR counts tracked tumor mutation counts.

The CDR3 runs 15 residues. V lost 5 bases and J 2 bases, leaving 15 bases between the germline ends. Looked up from germline, CDR1 is SGHVS and CDR2 is FNYEAQ. Specified time point: sample taken at primary tumor resection. Unsorted samples of tumor, nontumor lung or frozen PBMC had their whole RNA sequenced. TCRdb reanalysed the 5' RACE reads using MiXCR and keeps one entry per CDR3 protein. The table records several thousand distinct CDR3 sequences, just over 5% of them present only once. By share, this clonotype ranks as medium-sized (0.01 to 0.1%). Its antigen is unidentified. This specimen was lung tumor tissue, taken at surgery. The sequence was collected from a female donor with early-stage non-small cell lung cancer. The genes are TRBV7-6 and TRBJ2-5; D is unresolved. The CDR3 region is CASSPLLNPQETQYF. The CDR3 DNA is TGTGCCAGCAGCCCTCTACTGAACCCACAAGAGACCCAGTACTTC.